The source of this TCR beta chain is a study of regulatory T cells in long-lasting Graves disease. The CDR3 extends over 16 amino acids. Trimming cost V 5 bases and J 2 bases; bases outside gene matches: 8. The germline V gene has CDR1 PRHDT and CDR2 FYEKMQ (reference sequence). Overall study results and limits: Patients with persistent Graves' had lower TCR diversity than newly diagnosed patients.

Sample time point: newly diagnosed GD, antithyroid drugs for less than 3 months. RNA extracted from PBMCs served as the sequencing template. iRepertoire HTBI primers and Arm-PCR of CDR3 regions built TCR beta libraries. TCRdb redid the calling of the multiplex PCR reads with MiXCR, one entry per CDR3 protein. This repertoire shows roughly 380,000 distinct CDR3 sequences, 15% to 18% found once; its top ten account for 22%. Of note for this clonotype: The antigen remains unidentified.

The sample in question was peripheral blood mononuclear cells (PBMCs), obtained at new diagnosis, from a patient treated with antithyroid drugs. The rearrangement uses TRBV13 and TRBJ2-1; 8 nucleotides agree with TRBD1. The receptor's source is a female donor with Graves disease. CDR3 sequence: CASSTRTGRTYNEQFF. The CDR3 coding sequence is TGTGCCAGCAGCACCAGGACAGGGCGAACCTACAATGAGCAGTTCTTC.